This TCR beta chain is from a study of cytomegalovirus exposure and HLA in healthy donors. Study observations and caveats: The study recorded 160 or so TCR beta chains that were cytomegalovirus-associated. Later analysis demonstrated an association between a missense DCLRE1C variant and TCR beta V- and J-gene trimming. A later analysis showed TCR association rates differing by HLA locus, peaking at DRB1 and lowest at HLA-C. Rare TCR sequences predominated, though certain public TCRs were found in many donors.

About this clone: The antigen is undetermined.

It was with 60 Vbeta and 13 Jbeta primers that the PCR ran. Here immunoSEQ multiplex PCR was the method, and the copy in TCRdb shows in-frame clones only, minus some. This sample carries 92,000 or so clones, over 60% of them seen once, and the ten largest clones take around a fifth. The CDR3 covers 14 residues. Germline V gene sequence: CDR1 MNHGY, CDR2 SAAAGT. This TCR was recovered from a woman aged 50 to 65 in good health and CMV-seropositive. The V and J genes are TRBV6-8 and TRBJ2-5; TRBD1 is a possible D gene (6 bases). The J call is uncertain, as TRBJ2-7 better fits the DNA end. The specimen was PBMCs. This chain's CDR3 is CASKVPRGPYEQYF. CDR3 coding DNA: TGTGCCAGCAAGGTTCCCAGGGGTCCCTACGAGCAGTACTTC.